This T cell receptor (beta chain) was captured in a study of T-cell memory formation after mild COVID-19. This clonotype was observed a handful of times. From 5'RACE with constant-segment primers came TCR alpha and TCR beta cDNA libraries that carried sample barcodes and UMIs. Via MiXCR, TCRdb re-called the 5' RACE reads, giving one row per CDR3 protein. Here the sample spans about 350,000 distinct CDR3 sequences, roughly 13% being singletons. Germline V gives CDR1 MGHRA, CDR2 YSYEKL. The CDR3 covers 15 residues. Between the trimmed V and J ends, which lost 0 bases and 6 bases, there was a span of 11 bases.

Sample: PBMCs or a T cell subset sorted from them (not recorded which). This clonotype was obtained from a man younger than 35 who had mild COVID-19 (a few samples of this study predate the infection). Cell type and time point are not known. The chain has TRBV4-1 and TRBJ2-2; D is uncertain. The CDR3 reads CASSQEPPGSGELFF. The CDR3 DNA sequence: TGCGCCAGCAGCCAAGAACCCCCCGGGTCCGGGGAGCTGTTTTTT.